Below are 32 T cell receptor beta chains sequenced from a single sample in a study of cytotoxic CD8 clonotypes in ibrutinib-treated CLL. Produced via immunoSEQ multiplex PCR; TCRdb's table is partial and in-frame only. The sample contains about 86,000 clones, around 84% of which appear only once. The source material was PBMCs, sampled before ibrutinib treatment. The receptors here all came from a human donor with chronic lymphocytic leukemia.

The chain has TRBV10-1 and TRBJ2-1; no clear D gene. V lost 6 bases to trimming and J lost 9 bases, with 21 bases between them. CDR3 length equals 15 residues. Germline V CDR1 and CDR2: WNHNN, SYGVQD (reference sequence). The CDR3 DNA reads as TGCGCCAGCAGCCCAGCCGGGCCAAGGGATAGTGAGCAGTTCTTC. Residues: CASSPAGPRDSEQFF.

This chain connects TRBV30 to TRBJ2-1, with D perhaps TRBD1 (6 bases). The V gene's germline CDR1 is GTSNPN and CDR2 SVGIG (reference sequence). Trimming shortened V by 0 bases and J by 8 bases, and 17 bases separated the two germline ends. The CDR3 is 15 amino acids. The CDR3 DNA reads TGTGCCTGGAGTGTAGGGATGGCAGGGGAGTATGAGCAGTTCTTC. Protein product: CAWSVGMAGEYEQFF.

In nucleotides, the CDR3 is TGTGCCAGCGTCCGGGCGGGGAGGCTAAATGAGCAGTTCTTC. The encoded protein is CASVRAGRLNEQFF. This rearrangement joins TRBV2 to TRBJ2-1; D is possibly TRBD2 (6 bases). From germline, CDR1 is SNHLY and CDR2 FYNNEI. Between the trimmed V and J ends, which lost 8 bases and 7 bases, there was a span of 18 bases. The CDR3 has 14 residues.

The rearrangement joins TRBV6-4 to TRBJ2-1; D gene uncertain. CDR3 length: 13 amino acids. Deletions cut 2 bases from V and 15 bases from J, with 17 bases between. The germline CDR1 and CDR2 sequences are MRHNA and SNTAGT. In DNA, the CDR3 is TGTGCCAGCAGTGACGCCCCCGGACCACAAAGGTTCTTC. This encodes CASSDAPGPQRFF.

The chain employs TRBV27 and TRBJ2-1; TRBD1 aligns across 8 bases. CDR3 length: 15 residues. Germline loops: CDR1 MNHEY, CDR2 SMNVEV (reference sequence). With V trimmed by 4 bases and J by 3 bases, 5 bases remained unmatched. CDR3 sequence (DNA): TGTGCCAGCAGTTCGGTCGGACAGGGCTACAATGAGCAGTTCTTC. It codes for CASSSVGQGYNEQFF.

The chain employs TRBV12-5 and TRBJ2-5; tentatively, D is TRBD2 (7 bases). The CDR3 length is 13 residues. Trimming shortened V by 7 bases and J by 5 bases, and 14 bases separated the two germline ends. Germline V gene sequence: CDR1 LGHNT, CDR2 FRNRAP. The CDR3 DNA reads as TGTGCTAGTGTTGGGCGGGGGCCCGAGACCCAGTACTTC. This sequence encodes CASVGRGPETQYF.

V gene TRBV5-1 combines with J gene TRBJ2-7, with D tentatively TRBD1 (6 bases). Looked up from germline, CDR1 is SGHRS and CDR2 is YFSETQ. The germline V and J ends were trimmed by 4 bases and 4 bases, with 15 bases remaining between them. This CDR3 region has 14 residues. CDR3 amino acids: CASSRGNGQYEQYF. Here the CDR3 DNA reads TGCGCCAGCAGCCGAGGGAACGGACAGTACGAGCAGTACTTC.

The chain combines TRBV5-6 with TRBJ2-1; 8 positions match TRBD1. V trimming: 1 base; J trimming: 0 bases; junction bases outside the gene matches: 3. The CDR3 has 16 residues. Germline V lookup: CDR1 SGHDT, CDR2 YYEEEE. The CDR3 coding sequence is TGTGCCAGCAGCTTGCGGACAGGGAGCTCCTACAATGAGCAGTTCTTC. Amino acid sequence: CASSLRTGSSYNEQFF. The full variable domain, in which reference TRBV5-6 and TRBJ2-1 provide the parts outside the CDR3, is DAGVTQSPTHLIKTRGQQVTLRCSPKSGHDTVSWYQQALGQGPQFIFQYYEEEERQRGNFPDRFSGHQFPNYSSELNVNALLLGDSALYLCASSLRTGSSYNEQFFGPGTRLTVL.

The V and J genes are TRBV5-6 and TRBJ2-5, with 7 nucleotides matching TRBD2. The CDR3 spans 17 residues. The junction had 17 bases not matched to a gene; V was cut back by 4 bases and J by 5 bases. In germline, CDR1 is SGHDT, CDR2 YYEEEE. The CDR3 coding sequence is TGTGCCAGCAGCAACACCGCTAAAGCGGGGCTTCGGGAGACCCAGTACTTC. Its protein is CASSNTAKAGLRETQYF.

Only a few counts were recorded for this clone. CDR3 sequence reads: CASSLPGTDEQYF. CDR3 DNA: TGTGCCAGCAGCTTGCCCGGGACAGACGAGCAGTACTTC. The rearrangement joins TRBV5-6 to TRBJ2-7, with 7 nucleotides matching TRBD1. Germline assignment: CDR1 SGHDT and CDR2 YYEEEE. The junction had 3 bases not matched to a gene; V was cut back by 1 base and J by 5 bases. The CDR3 totals 13 residues.

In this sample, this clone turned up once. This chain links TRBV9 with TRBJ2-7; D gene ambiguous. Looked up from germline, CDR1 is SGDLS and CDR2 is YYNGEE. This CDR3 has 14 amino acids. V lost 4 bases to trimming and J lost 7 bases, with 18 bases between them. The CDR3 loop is CASSPPLIPTEQYF. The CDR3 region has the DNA TGTGCCAGCAGCCCCCCCCTAATCCCCACGGAGCAGTACTTC.

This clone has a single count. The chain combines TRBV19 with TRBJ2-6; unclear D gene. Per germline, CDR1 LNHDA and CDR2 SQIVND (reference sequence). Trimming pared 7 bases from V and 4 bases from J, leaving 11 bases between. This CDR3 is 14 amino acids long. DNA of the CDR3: TGTGCCAGTACCCTGGGAACAGGGGCCAACGTCCTGACTTTC. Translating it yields CASTLGTGANVLTF.

As DNA, the CDR3 is TGTGCCAGCAGTGAAGGACGGAGCTCCTACGAGCAGTACTTC. It yields the protein CASSEGRSSYEQYF. The chain is built from TRBV6-1 and TRBJ2-7; D uncertain. V lost 1 base and J lost 0, with 7 bases in between. The germline V gene encodes CDR1 MNHNS and CDR2 SASEGT. The length of the CDR3 is 14 residues.

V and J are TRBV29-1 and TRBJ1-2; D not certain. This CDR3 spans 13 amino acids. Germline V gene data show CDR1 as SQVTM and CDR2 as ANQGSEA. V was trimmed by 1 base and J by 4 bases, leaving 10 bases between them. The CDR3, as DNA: TGCAGCGTTGAAGTTGGTTTCGGCTATGGCTACACCTTC. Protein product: CSVEVGFGYGYTF.

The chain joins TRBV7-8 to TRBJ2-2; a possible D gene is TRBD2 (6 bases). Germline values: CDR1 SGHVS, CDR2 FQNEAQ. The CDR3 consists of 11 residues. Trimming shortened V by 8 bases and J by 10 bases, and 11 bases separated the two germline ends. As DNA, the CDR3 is TGTGCCAGCCGCGGGAATGAGGAGCTGTTTTTT. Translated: CASRGNEELFF.

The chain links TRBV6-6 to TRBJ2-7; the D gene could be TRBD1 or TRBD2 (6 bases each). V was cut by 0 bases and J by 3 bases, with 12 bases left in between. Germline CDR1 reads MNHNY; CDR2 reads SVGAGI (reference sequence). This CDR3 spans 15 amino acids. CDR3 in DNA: TGTGCCAGCAGTTACTCTGGGGGGCAGGTCTACGAGCAGTACTTC. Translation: CASSYSGGQVYEQYF.

CDR3 in amino acids: CASSRTGSSYEQYF. CDR3 sequence (DNA): TGTGCCAGCAGCCGGACAGGGTCCTCCTACGAGCAGTACTTC. The chain has TRBV5-4 and TRBJ2-7; TRBD1 matches 8 bases. The V gene's germline CDR1 is SGHNT and CDR2 YYREEE (reference sequence). J lost 0 bases, V lost 4 bases, and 3 bases had no gene match. The CDR3 spans 14 residues.

The CDR3 DNA follows: TGTGCCAGCAGACGGTACGGGGAGCTGTTTTTT. Its protein product is CASRRYGELFF. The gene calls are TRBV6-1 and TRBJ2-2; D ambiguous. The CDR3 has 11 residues. Germline V gene sequence: CDR1 MNHNS, CDR2 SASEGT. V was cut by 6 bases and J by 7 bases, with 6 bases left in between.

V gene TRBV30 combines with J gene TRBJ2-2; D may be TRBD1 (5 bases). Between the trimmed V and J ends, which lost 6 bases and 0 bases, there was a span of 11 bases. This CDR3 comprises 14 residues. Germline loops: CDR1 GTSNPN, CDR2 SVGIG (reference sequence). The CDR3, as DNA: TGTGCCTGCCGGCCAGGGACGAACACCGGGGAGCTGTTTTTT. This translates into CACRPGTNTGELFF.

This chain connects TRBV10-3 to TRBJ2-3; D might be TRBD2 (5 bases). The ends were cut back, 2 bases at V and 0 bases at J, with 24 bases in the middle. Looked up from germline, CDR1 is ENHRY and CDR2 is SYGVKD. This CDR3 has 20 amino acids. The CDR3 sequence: CAISEPQEQRRSGSTDTQYF. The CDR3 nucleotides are TGTGCCATCAGTGAGCCCCAAGAACAACGACGCAGCGGAAGCACAGATACGCAGTATTTT.

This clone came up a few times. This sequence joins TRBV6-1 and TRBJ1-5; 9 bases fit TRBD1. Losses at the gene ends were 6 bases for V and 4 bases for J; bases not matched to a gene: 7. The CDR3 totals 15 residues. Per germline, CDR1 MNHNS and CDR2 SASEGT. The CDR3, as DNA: TGTGCCAGCAGCGCTACAGGGACAGGGAATCAGCCCCAGCATTTT. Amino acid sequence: CASSATGTGNQPQHF.

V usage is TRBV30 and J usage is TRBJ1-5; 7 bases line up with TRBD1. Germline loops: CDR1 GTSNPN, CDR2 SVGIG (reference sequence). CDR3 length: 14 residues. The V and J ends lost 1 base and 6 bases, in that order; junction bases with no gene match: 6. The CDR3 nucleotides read TGTGCCTGGAGTGCAGGGGGGAATGTTCAGCCCCAGCATTTT. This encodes CAWSAGGNVQPQHF. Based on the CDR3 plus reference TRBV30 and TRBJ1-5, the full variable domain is SQTIHQWPATLVQPVGSPLSLECTVEGTSNPNLYWYRQAAGRGLQLLFYSVGIGQISSEVPQNLSASRPQDRQFILSSKKLLLSDSGFYLCAWSAGGNVQPQHFGDGTRLSIL.

CDR3 sequence (DNA): TGTGCCACCAGCAGAGAGCAGGTCGGAATGAACACTGAAGCTTTCTTT. Its translation is CATSREQVGMNTEAFF. The genes are TRBV15 and TRBJ1-1, with unresolved D. Germline V lookup: CDR1 LNHNV, CDR2 YYDKDF (reference sequence). This CDR3 comprises 16 residues. Trimming took off 0 bases at V and 0 bases at J, with 11 bases between the two ends.

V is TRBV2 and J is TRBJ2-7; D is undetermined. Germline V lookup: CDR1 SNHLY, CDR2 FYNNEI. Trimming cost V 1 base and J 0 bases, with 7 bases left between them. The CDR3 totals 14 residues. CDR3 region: CASSEDLSSYEQYF. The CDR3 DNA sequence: TGTGCCAGCAGTGAAGACCTGAGCTCCTACGAGCAGTACTTC. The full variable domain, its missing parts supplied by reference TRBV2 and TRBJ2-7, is EPEVTQTPSHQVTQMGQEVILRCVPISNHLYFYWYRQILGQKVEFLVSFYNNEISEKSEIFDDQFSVERPDGSNFTLKIRSTKLEDSAMYFCASSEDLSSYEQYFGPGTRLTVT.

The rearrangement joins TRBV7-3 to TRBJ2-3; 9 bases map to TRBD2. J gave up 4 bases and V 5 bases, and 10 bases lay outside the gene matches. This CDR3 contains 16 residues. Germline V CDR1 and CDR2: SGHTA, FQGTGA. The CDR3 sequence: CASSRSRAGGSDTQYF. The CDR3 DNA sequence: TGTGCCAGCAGCCGGTCGAGGGCGGGAGGGTCAGATACGCAGTATTTT. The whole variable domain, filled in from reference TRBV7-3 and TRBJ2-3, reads GAGVSQTPSNKVTEKGKYVELRCDPISGHTALYWYRQSLGQGPEFLIYFQGTGAADDSGLPNDRFFAVRPEGSVSTLKIQRTERGDSAVYLCASSRSRAGGSDTQYFGPGTRLTVL.

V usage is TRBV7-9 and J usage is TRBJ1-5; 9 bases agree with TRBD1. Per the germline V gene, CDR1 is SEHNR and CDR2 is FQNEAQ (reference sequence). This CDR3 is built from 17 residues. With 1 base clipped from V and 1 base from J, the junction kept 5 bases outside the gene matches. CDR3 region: CASSLGWGQGSNQPQHF. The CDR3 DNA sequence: TGTGCCAGCAGCTTAGGGTGGGGACAGGGAAGCAATCAGCCCCAGCATTTT.

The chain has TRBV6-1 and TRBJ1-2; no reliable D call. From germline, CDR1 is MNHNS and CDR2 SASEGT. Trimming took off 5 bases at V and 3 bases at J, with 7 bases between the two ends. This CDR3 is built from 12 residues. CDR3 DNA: TGTGCCAGCAGTAGATCGGACTATGGCTACACCTTC. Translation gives CASSRSDYGYTF.

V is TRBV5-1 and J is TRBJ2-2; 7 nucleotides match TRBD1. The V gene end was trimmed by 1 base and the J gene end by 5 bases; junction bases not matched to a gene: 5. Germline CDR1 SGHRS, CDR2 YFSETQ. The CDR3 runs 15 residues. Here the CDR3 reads CASSLTTGSTGELFF. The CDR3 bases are TGCGCCAGCAGCTTGACGACAGGGAGTACCGGGGAGCTGTTTTTT.

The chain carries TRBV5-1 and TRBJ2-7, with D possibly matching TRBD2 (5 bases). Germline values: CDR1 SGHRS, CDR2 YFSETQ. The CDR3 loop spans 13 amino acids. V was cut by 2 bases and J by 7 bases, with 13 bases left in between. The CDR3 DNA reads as TGCGCCAGCAGCTTCCCCTTTGGAGGAGAGCAGTACTTC. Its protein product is CASSFPFGGEQYF.

This CDR3 is CASTDGTSGSLEETQYF. The CDR3 nucleotides read TGTGCCAGCACAGACGGGACTAGCGGGAGTCTCGAGGAGACCCAGTACTTC. The V call is TRBV5-4, the J call TRBJ2-5; 14 bases match TRBD2. Germline V CDR1 and CDR2: SGHNT, YYREEE (reference sequence). The CDR3 has 17 amino acids. V lost 6 bases to trimming and J lost 5 bases; unmatched junction nucleotides: 12.

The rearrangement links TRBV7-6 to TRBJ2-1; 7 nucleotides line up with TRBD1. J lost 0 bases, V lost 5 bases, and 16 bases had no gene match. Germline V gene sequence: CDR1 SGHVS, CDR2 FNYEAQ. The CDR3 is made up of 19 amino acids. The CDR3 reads CASSSPVDRALSSYNEQFF. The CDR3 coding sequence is TGTGCCAGCAGCAGCCCTGTCGACAGGGCCTTAAGCTCCTACAATGAGCAGTTCTTC. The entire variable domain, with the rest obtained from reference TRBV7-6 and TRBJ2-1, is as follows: GAGVSQSPRYKVTKRGQDVALRCDPISGHVSLYWYRQALGQGPEFLTYFNYEAQQDKSGLPNDRFSAERPEGSISTLTIQRTEQRDSAMYRCASSSPVDRALSSYNEQFFGPGTRLTVL.

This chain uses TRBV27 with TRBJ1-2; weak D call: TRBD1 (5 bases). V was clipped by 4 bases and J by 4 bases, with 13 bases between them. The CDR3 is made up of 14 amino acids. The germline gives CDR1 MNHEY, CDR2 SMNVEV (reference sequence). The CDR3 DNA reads TGTGCCAGCAGTTGGGACTTCCGTGGCTATGGCTACACCTTC. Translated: CASSWDFRGYGYTF.